The 30 T cell receptor beta chains below come from one sample, sequenced in a study of blood T cells in healthy people across ages. A second roughly 6 to 12 cycle PCR used barcoded and J-beta primers. TCRdb processed the 5' RACE reads anew with MiXCR; each CDR3 protein has one entry. Among about 1,500,000 distinct CDR3 sequences, under 30% were seen once, and the ten largest hold 7.7%. The sequencing input was blood. These receptors were taken from a woman younger than 45 in good health.

This clonotype has a handful of counts. This chain uses TRBV28 with TRBJ1-5, with a weak D call TRBD1 (6 bases). Germline CDR1 MDHEN, CDR2 SYDVKM. V shed 4 bases and J shed 5 bases, with 12 bases lying between them. The CDR3 is made up of 14 amino acids. The CDR3 bases are TGTGCCAGCAGTTCGAGGACAGTGGATCAGCCCCAGCATTTT. Protein product: CASSSRTVDQPQHF.

This clonotype was detected only a few times. CDR3 protein: CASSHPAGGTDTQYF. DNA for the CDR3: TGCGCCAGCAGCCACCCCGCCGGGGGCACAGATACGCAGTATTTT. The rearrangement links TRBV4-1 to TRBJ2-3; D possibly corresponds to TRBD2 (5 bases). Deletions cut 3 bases from V and 1 base from J, with 11 bases between. Germline V gene lookup returns CDR1 MGHRA and CDR2 YSYEKL. This CDR3 is 15 amino acids long.

The chain carries TRBV7-9 and TRBJ1-1, with D hard to call. CDR1 SEHNR and CDR2 FQNEAQ come from the germline V gene (reference sequence). The CDR3 is 12 amino acids. V shed 1 base and J shed 6 bases, with 6 bases lying between them. The CDR3 reads CASSLGSSEAFF. Written as DNA, the CDR3 is TGTGCCAGCAGCTTAGGTTCGTCTGAAGCTTTCTTT. Complete variable domain (other parts from reference TRBV7-9 and TRBJ1-1): DTGVSQNPRHKITKRGQNVTFRCDPISEHNRLYWYRQTLGQGPEFLTYFQNEAQLEKSRLLSDRFSAERPKGSFSTLEIQRTEQGDSAMYLCASSLGSSEAFFGQGTRLTVV.

The sample holds a few counts of this clonotype. CDR3 nucleotide sequence: TGTGCCAGCAGTTACGTGGGAGGGTATACTGAGCAGTACTTC. This sequence encodes CASSYVGGYTEQYF. The rearrangement links TRBV6-2 or TRBV6-3 to TRBJ2-7, with 7 bases that match TRBD2. CDR1 and CDR2 (germline): MNHEY, SVGEGT. The CDR3 contains 14 residues. Trimming removed 2 bases from V and 7 bases from J; junction bases left unmatched: 8.

This rearrangement joins TRBV7-9 to TRBJ2-1, with D perhaps TRBD1 (5 bases). Per the germline V gene, CDR1 is SEHNR and CDR2 is FQNEAQ (reference sequence). This CDR3 contains 17 residues. Trimming left V 4 bases short and J 3 bases short, with 19 bases between. In nucleotides, the CDR3 is TGTGCCAGCAGCTATAGGGGTTCCGGAAGAGGCTACAATGAGCAGTTCTTC. This gives the protein CASSYRGSGRGYNEQFF.

This clonotype was seen only a few times. This chain links TRBV5-1 with TRBJ1-2; D gene uncertain. The CDR3 runs to 14 residues. Trimming stripped 5 bases from V and 4 bases from J, with 15 bases between. Germline V gene sequence: CDR1 SGHRS, CDR2 YFSETQ. CDR3 in amino acids: CASSREVGSYGYTF. CDR3 DNA: TGCGCCAGCAGTCGAGAGGTAGGGAGCTATGGCTACACCTTC. The complete variable domain, with remaining parts taken from reference TRBV5-1 and TRBJ1-2, reads KAGVTQTPRYLIKTRGQQVTLSCSPISGHRSVSWYQQTPGQGLQFLFEYFSETQRNKGNFPGRFSGRQFSNSRSEMNVSTLELGDSALYLCASSREVGSYGYTFGSGTRLTVV.

This clonotype was seen more than once but under ten times. The gene calls are TRBV20-1 and TRBJ2-5; 9 bases match TRBD1. Germline CDR1 reads DFQATT; CDR2 reads SNEGSKA (reference sequence). Trimming at V came to 6 bases and at J to 2 bases, leaving 10 bases not matched to a gene. CDR3 length: 15 residues. CDR3 coding DNA: TGCAGTGCCCTAGGACAGGGGAGGGGGCAAGAGACCCAGTACTTC. This sequence encodes CSALGQGRGQETQYF.

This clonotype occurred a few times. The V and J genes are TRBV20-1 and TRBJ2-5; a weak D match, TRBD2 (6 bases). Germline V gives CDR1 DFQATT, CDR2 SNEGSKA (reference sequence). The CDR3 is 14 residues long. Trimming cost V 3 bases and J 5 bases, with 16 bases left between them. CDR3 nucleotides: TGCAGTGCTAGCCTGCGGAGGGATGGGGAGACCCAGTACTTC. Translated, it gives CSASLRRDGETQYF.

This clonotype occurred a few times. J is TRBJ2-5 and V is TRBV7-2, with 9 nucleotides matching TRBD2. The CDR3 contains 15 residues. Trimming cost V 5 bases and J 2 bases; bases outside gene matches: 6. Germline-derived CDR1 and CDR2 are SGHTA and FQGNSA. The CDR3 nucleotides read TGTGCCAGCAGCAGGCGGGAGGGCCCACAAGAGACCCAGTACTTC. Residues: CASSRREGPQETQYF. The complete variable domain, with remaining parts taken from reference TRBV7-2 and TRBJ2-5, reads GAGVSQSPSNKVTEKGKDVELRCDPISGHTALYWYRQSLGQGLEFLIYFQGNSAPDKSGLPSDRFSAERTGGSVSTLTIQRTQQEDSAVYLCASSRREGPQETQYFGPGTRLLVL.

The rearrangement joins TRBV29-1 to TRBJ2-1; TRBD2 aligns across 8 bases. The V gene end was trimmed by 7 bases and the J gene end by 4 bases; junction bases not matched to a gene: 9. This CDR3 contains 14 residues. CDR1 SQVTM and CDR2 ANQGSEA come from the germline V gene. This CDR3 reads CSGSNLAGYNEQFF. The CDR3 region has the DNA TGCAGCGGGTCTAACCTAGCGGGTTACAATGAGCAGTTCTTC.

This clonotype was seen more than once but under ten times. The chain recombines TRBV6-5 with TRBJ1-5; no reliable D call. CDR1 is MNHEY and CDR2 is SVGAGI in the germline V gene. The CDR3 consists of 13 residues. The V and J ends lost 9 bases and 5 bases respectively, with 14 bases between them. The CDR3 region is CASRRGRDQPQHF. CDR3 DNA: TGTGCCAGTCGGCGCGGCAGAGATCAGCCCCAGCATTTT.

This clonotype was counted ten times or more. The rearrangement uses TRBV4-3 and TRBJ2-5; 13 bases fit TRBD2. With V trimmed by 0 bases and J by 3 bases, 7 bases remained unmatched. The CDR3 runs 18 residues. CDR1 is LGHNA and CDR2 is YSLEER in the germline V gene. CDR3 amino acids: CASSQDRTSGRGKETQYF. The CDR3 region has the DNA TGCGCCAGCAGCCAAGATCGGACTAGCGGGAGAGGTAAAGAGACCCAGTACTTC.

A word on this clonotype: One end of the junction varies from germline; a read error may be responsible. J is TRBJ2-5 and V is TRBV6-5; either TRBD1 or TRBD2 may supply D (5 bases each). Germline V lookup: CDR1 MNHEY, CDR2 SVGAGI. This CDR3 has 14 amino acids. DNA of the CDR3: TGTGCCAGCTGTCTAGACCCGCAGGTTGGGACCCTGTACTTC. It yields the protein CASCLDPQVGTLYF.

This clonotype showed up just a few times. The CDR3 is CASSLLGPNSPLHF. The DNA for the CDR3 is TGTGCCAGCAGCTTATTGGGACCGAATTCACCCCTCCACTTT. The chain is built from TRBV11-2 and TRBJ1-6; perhaps TRBD1 as D (5 bases). Germline CDR1 and CDR2: SGHAT and FQNNGV. The CDR3 has 14 residues. V was shortened by 2 bases and J by 7 bases, with 9 bases between the two germline ends.

This clonotype was picked up a small number of times. The chain couples TRBV5-1 to TRBJ1-1, with 9 bases identical to TRBD1. CDR3 length: 14 amino acids. After removal of 4 bases from V and 7 bases from J, the junction contained 8 bases not matched to a gene. CDR1 SGHRS and CDR2 YFSETQ come from the germline V gene. The CDR3 bases are TGCGCCAGCAGCGAAGGGACAGGGCGTGGTGAAGCTTTCTTT. Translating it yields CASSEGTGRGEAFF.

On this clonotype: At one of its ends the junction is not consistent with the germline gene, which may arise from a read error. The chain employs TRBV2 and TRBJ2-5; TRBD1 agrees at 7 bases. The end of the DNA is better explained by TRBJ2-7, so the J call may be wrong. CDR1 and CDR2 from the germline V gene are SNHLY and FYNNEI. The CDR3 sequence is 14 residues long. Written as DNA, the CDR3 is TGTGCTAGCAGCCCCGACAGGGTAGGAGGCGAGCAGTACTTC. The encoded protein is CASSPDRVGGEQYF.

This chain connects TRBV29-1 to TRBJ2-1; TRBD2 matches at 13 bases. The CDR3 loop spans 19 amino acids. Germline-derived CDR1 and CDR2 are SQVTM and ANQGSEA. The J segment lost 0 bases and the V segment lost 3 bases, leaving 11 bases of the junction unmatched. The CDR3 sequence: CSVDLGLAGSSSSYNEQFF. Here the CDR3 DNA reads TGCAGCGTTGATTTGGGACTAGCGGGGTCTAGTAGCTCCTACAATGAGCAGTTCTTC.

The rearrangement uses TRBV18 and TRBJ2-1; tentatively, D is TRBD2 (6 bases). Trimming took off 6 bases at V and 7 bases at J, with 13 bases between the two ends. The CDR3 extends over 13 amino acids. The germline V gene has CDR1 KGHSH and CDR2 LQKENI. In nucleotides, the CDR3 is TGTGCCAGCTCTACCACCGCGGGGAATGAGCAGTTCTTC. It encodes CASSTTAGNEQFF.

This clonotype occurred a few times. The V gene is TRBV7-9, the J gene TRBJ2-1; 7 nucleotides match TRBD2. This CDR3 has 15 residues. Losses at the gene ends were 1 base for V and 6 bases for J; bases not matched to a gene: 6. Germline V lookup: CDR1 SEHNR, CDR2 FQNEAQ (reference sequence). The CDR3 nucleotides are TGTGCCAGCAGCTTAGGGTCGTGGGAGGGCAATGAGCAGTTCTTC. The encoded protein is CASSLGSWEGNEQFF.

This clonotype was seen a few times. The V and J genes are TRBV7-9 and TRBJ2-7; the match to TRBD1 covers 9 bases. Germline-derived CDR1 and CDR2 are SEHNR and FQNEAQ (reference sequence). Trimming at V came to 5 bases and at J to 3 bases, leaving 8 bases not matched to a gene. This CDR3 spans 15 amino acids. CDR3 in amino acids: CASSTSLDRGYEQYF. In nucleotides, the CDR3 is TGTGCCAGCAGCACGAGCCTGGACAGGGGCTACGAGCAGTACTTC.

This clonotype came up a few times. V usage is TRBV6-6 and J usage is TRBJ2-5; 7 positions match TRBD2. Germline CDR1 and CDR2: MNHNY and SVGAGI (reference sequence). The J segment lost 7 bases and the V segment lost 0 bases, leaving 2 bases of the junction unmatched. The CDR3 has 13 residues. Written as DNA, the CDR3 is TGTGCCAGCAGTTACTCGTGGGGGGGGACCCAGTACTTC. Translating it yields CASSYSWGGTQYF.

With regard to this clonotype: This could be a read error, since a much larger clone is one nucleotide away. The genes are TRBV20-1 and TRBJ1-6, with 8 bases matching TRBD1. The CDR3 runs 14 residues. In germline, CDR1 is DFQATT, CDR2 SNEGSKA (reference sequence). The CDR3 DNA reads as TGCATTGCTTCAGGGGGCGTAGGAAATTCACCCCTCCACTTT. Translation gives CIASGGVGNSPLHF.

This clonotype has only one observation. The chain links TRBV10-3 to TRBJ2-3; D is possibly TRBD2 (6 bases). Germline V gene data show CDR1 as ENHRY and CDR2 as SYGVKD. The ends were cut back, 7 bases at V and 4 bases at J, with 15 bases in the middle. This CDR3 comprises 14 residues. The CDR3 here is CAIKGVTGADTQYF. CDR3 DNA sequence: TGTGCCATCAAGGGTGTAACGGGAGCAGATACGCAGTATTTT.

The rearrangement joins TRBV12-3 or TRBV12-4 to TRBJ2-3, with 13 bases lining up with TRBD2. The CDR3 length is 16 residues. V gave up 5 bases and J gave up 6 bases; unmatched junction bases: 8. The CDR3 region is CASSPGTSGVGDTQYF. Written as DNA, the CDR3 is TGTGCCAGCAGTCCCGGGACTAGCGGGGTGGGGGATACGCAGTATTTT.

The V call is TRBV13, the J call TRBJ1-2; D gene unclear. The CDR3 covers 16 residues. Germline V gene data show CDR1 as PRHDT and CDR2 as FYEKMQ (reference sequence). V was shortened by 4 bases and J by 5 bases, with 20 bases between the two germline ends. CDR3: CASSSRLDGFRYGYTF. DNA of the CDR3: TGTGCCAGCAGCTCGAGACTAGACGGTTTTAGGTATGGCTACACCTTC.

CDR3 protein: CASSIPSTDTQYF. The CDR3, as DNA: TGTGCCAGCAGTATCCCTAGCACAGATACGCAGTATTTT. The chain couples TRBV12-3 or TRBV12-4 to TRBJ2-3; D not certain. The CDR3 sequence is 13 residues long. With 5 bases removed from V and 0 bases from J, the gap between germline ends came to 6 bases.

This clonotype showed up many times. The J gene is TRBJ2-1, the V gene TRBV7-2; D might be TRBD2 (7 bases). Germline V gene data show CDR1 as SGHTA and CDR2 as FQGNSA. V gave up 3 bases and J gave up 7 bases, with 16 bases separating them. The CDR3 length is 15 residues. The CDR3 DNA reads TGTGCCAGCAGCTTGGTGGGGGCGGGGGAAAATGAGCAGTTCTTC. Its translation: CASSLVGAGENEQFF.

Of note for this clonotype: This may come from a read error, since a much larger clone is one base off. The rearrangement links TRBV7-2 to TRBJ2-5; 13 nucleotides line up with TRBD2. CDR1 and CDR2 (germline): SGHTA, FQGNSA. CDR3 size: 14 residues. The DNA of the CDR3 is TGTGCCAACAGCTATCCGGGACTAGCGGGACCCCAGTACTTC. Translation: CANSYPGLAGPQYF.

This clonotype was detected many times. The chain is built from TRBV10-3 and TRBJ1-2, with 7 positions matching TRBD1. CDR1 and CDR2 from the germline V gene are ENHRY and SYGVKD. The CDR3 consists of 11 residues. With V trimmed by 8 bases and J by 6 bases, 3 bases remained unmatched. The CDR3 nucleotides read TGTGCCATCCGGCAGGGGGATGGCTACACCTTC. Its protein product is CAIRQGDGYTF.

In DNA, the CDR3 is TGCGCCAGCAGCTTGACCTCAGGGGGGTATGAGGTGGAAGCTTTCTTT. This codes for CASSLTSGGYEVEAFF. This chain joins TRBV5-1 and TRBJ1-1, with 7 bases matching TRBD1. This CDR3 is built from 16 residues. Germline V gene lookup returns CDR1 SGHRS and CDR2 YFSETQ. Trimming took 1 base from V and 8 from J; bases not matched to a gene: 14.